The TCR beta chain described here comes from a study of T cells in Graves' hyperthyroidism and ophthalmopathy. Study at large: It was at initial diagnosis, before any treatment, that peripheral blood was collected.

Clinicians diagnosed patients from clinical symptoms, serum thyroxine and TRAb, thyroid ultrasound and orbital computed tomography. Any symptoms of ophthalmopathy came after the first hyperthyroidism diagnosis, from which the blood sample dates. This clonotype was detected many times. No antigen is known for it. The CDR3 consists of 13 residues. V dropped 8 bases and J dropped 0 bases, with 11 bases sitting between them. Per germline, CDR1 SGHAT and CDR2 FQNNGV. Study findings and constraints: Ophthalmopathy was separated from stable hyperthyroidism by a 13 V-J model.

There were TCR beta CDR3 regions amplified from RNA transcripts. First-round RT-PCR with HTBI primers amplified the TCR CDR3 region. From the multiplex PCR reads, TCRdb called clonotypes with MiXCR, one entry per CDR3 protein. The sample lists nearly 600,000 distinct CDR3 sequences; about 15% were seen once. J is TRBJ2-7 and V is TRBV11-2; perhaps TRBD2 as D (5 bases). This clonotype was sampled from a woman in her twenties or thirties with Graves' hyperthyroidism that later progressed to Graves' ophthalmopathy. Sequencing was performed on blood. Written as DNA, the CDR3 is TGTGCCAGCGCCAGCGGACCCTCCTACGAGCAGTACTTC. It encodes CASASGPSYEQYF.